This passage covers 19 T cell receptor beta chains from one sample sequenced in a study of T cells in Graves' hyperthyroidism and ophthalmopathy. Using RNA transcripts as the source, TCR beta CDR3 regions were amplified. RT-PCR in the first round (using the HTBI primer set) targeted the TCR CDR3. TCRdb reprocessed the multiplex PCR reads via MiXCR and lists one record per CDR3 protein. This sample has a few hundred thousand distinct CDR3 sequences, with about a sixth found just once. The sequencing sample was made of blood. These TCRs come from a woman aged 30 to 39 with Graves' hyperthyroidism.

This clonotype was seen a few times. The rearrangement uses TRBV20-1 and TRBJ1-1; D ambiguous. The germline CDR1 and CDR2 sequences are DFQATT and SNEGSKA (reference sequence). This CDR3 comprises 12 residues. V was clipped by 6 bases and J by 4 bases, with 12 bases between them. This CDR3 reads CSAVGRTTEAFF. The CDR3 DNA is TGCAGTGCCGTCGGCAGGACCACTGAAGCTTTCTTT.

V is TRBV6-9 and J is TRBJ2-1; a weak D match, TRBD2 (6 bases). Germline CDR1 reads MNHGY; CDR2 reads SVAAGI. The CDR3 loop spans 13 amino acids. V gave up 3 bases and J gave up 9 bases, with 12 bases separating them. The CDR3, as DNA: TGTGCCAGCAGTTACGCGGGATGGGTTGAGCAGTTCTTC. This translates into CASSYAGWVEQFF.

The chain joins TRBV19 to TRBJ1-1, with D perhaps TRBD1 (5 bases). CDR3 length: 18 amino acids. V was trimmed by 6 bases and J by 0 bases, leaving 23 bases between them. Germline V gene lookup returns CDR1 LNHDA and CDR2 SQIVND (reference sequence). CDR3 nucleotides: TGTGCCAGTAGCGCCGTTGGGACTTCCCAGGGAATGAACACTGAAGCTTTCTTT. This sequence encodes CASSAVGTSQGMNTEAFF.

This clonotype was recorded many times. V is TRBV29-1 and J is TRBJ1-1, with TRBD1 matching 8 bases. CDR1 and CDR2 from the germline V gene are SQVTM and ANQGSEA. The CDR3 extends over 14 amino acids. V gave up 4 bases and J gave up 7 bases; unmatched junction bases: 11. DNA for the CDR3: TGCAGCGTTGTCCCCAGGGGGCTAGGTAGTGAAGCTTTCTTT. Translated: CSVVPRGLGSEAFF. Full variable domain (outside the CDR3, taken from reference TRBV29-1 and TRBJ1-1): SAVISQKPSRDICQRGTSLTIQCQVDSQVTMMFWYRQQPGQSLTLIATANQGSEATYESGFVIDKFPISRPNLTFSTLTVSNMSPEDSSIYLCSVVPRGLGSEAFFGQGTRLTVV.

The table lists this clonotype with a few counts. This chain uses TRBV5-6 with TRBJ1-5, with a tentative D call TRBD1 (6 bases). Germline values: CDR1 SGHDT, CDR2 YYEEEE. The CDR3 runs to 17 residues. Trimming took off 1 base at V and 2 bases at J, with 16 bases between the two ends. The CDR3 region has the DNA TGTGCCAGCAGCTTGTGGCAGGACAGTTTTGGCAATCAGCCCCAGCATTTT. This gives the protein CASSLWQDSFGNQPQHF. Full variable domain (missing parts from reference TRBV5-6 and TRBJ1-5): DAGVTQSPTHLIKTRGQQVTLRCSPKSGHDTVSWYQQALGQGPQFIFQYYEEEERQRGNFPDRFSGHQFPNYSSELNVNALLLGDSALYLCASSLWQDSFGNQPQHFGDGTRLSIL.

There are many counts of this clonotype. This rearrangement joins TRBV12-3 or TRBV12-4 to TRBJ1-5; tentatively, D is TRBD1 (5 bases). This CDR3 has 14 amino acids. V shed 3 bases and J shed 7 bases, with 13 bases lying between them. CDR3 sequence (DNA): TGTGCCAGCAGTTTCGTCCAGGGCTCGCAGCCCCAGCATTTT. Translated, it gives CASSFVQGSQPQHF.

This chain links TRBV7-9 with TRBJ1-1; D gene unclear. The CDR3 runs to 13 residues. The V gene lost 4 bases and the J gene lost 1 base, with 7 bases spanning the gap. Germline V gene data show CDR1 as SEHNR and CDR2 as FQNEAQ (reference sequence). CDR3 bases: TGTGCCAGCAGCTCCGTAAAGAACACTGAAGCTTTCTTT. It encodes CASSSVKNTEAFF.

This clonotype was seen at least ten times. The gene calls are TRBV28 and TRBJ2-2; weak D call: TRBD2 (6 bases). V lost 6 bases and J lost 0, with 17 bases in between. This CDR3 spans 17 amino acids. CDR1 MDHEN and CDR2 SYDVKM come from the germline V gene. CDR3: CASSPAGRGPNTGELFF. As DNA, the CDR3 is TGTGCCAGCAGCCCTGCCGGGCGGGGCCCGAACACCGGGGAGCTGTTTTTT.

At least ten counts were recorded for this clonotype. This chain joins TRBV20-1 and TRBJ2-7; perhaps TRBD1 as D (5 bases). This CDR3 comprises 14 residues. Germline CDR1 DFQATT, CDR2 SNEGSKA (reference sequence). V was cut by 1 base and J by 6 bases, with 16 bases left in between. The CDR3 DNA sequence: TGCAGTGCTAGAGTCTCAGGGCGAAGGGGCGAGCAGTACTTC. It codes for CSARVSGRRGEQYF.

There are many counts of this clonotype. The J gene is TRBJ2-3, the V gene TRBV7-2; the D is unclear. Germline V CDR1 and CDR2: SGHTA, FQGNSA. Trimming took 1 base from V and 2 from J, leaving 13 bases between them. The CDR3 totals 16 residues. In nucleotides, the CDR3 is TGTGCCAGCAGCTTAGTTATAAGGGCCTACACAGATACGCAGTATTTT. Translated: CASSLVIRAYTDTQYF. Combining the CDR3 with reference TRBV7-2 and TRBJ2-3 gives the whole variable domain GAGVSQSPSNKVTEKGKDVELRCDPISGHTALYWYRQSLGQGLEFLIYFQGNSAPDKSGLPSDRFSAERTGGSVSTLTIQRTQQEDSAVYLCASSLVIRAYTDTQYFGPGTRLTVL.

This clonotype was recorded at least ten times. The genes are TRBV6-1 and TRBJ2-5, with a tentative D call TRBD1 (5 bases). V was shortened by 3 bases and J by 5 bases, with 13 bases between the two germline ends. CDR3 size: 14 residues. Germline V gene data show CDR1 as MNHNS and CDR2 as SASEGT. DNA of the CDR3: TGTGCCAGCAGTGAGGGAAGGGGCTGGGAGACCCAGTACTTC. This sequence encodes CASSEGRGWETQYF.

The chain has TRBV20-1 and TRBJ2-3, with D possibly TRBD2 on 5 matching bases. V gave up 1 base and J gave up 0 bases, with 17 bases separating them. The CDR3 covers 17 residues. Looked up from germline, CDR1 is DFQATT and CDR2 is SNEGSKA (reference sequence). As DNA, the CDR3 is TGCAGTGCTAGAGCCCACTCGGTGGGAGTTAGCACAGATACGCAGTATTTT. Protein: CSARAHSVGVSTDTQYF.

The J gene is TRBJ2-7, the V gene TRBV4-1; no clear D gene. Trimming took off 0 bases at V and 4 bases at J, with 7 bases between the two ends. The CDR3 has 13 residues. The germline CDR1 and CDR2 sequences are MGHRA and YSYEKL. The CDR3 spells CASSQDGIYEQYF. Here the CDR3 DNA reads TGCGCCAGCAGCCAAGATGGCATTTACGAGCAGTACTTC.

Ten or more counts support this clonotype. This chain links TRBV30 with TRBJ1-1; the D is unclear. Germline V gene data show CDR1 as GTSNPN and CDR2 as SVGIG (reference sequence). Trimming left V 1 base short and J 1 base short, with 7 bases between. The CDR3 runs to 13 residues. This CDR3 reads CAWSEVTNTEAFF. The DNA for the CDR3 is TGTGCCTGGAGTGAGGTAACGAACACTGAAGCTTTCTTT.

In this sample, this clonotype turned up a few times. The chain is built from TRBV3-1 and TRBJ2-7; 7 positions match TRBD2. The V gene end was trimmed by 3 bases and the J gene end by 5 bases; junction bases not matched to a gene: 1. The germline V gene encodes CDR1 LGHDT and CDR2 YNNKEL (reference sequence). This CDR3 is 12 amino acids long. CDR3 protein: CASSQRGNEQYF. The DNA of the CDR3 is TGTGCCAGCAGCCAGCGGGGGAACGAGCAGTACTTC.

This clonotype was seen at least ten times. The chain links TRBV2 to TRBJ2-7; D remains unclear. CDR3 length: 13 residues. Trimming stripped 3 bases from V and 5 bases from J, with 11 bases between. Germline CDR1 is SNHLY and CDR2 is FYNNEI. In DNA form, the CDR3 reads TGTGCCAGCAGTGACTCCGGGTGGGACGAGCAGTACTTC. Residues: CASSDSGWDEQYF.

The CDR3 reads CASSSWLAGLTYEQYF. Written as DNA, the CDR3 is TGTGCCAGCAGTTCGTGGCTAGCGGGTTTAACCTACGAGCAGTACTTC. The J gene is TRBJ2-7, the V gene TRBV6-2 or TRBV6-3; 8 positions agree with TRBD2. This CDR3 is 16 amino acids long. In germline, CDR1 is MNHEY, CDR2 SVGEGT. Losses at the gene ends were 4 bases for V and 2 bases for J; bases not matched to a gene: 10.

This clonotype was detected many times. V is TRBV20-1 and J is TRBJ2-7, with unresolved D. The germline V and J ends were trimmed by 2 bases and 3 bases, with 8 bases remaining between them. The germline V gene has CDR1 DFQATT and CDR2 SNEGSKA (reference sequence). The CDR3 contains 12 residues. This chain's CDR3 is CSARLSNYEQYF. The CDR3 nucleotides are TGCAGTGCTAGACTTTCTAACTACGAGCAGTACTTC.

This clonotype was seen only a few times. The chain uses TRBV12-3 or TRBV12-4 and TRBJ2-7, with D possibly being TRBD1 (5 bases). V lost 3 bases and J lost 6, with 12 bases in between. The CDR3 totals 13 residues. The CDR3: CASSFKGSGEQYF. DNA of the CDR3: TGTGCCAGCAGTTTTAAGGGGTCAGGCGAGCAGTACTTC.